This T cell receptor beta chain was identified during a study of CD8+ T cells in alopecia areata. About the study: Treatment of the treated patients consisted of oral tofacitinib, 5 to 10 mg twice daily. Findings of the study overall: When scalp samples are sequenced, resident alphabeta T cells of normal skin are also captured.

cDNA reverse transcribed from extracted RNA served as the sequencing template. Clones were sequenced by immunoSEQ multiplex PCR, and TCRdb holds only the in-frame ones, with some missing. The sample has approximately 180,000 clones, approximately 56% seen once; the top ten hold roughly 14%. As for this clone: Its matching antigen is unknown.

Lesional scalp punch biopsies and peripheral blood were collected from alopecia areata patients. Investigators sorted PBMCs to obtain both CD4+ and CD8+ T cells. Trimming stripped 4 bases from V and 4 bases from J, with 11 bases between. This CDR3 is built from 14 residues. From germline, CDR1 is MNHNS and CDR2 SASEGT. V gene TRBV6-1 combines with J gene TRBJ1-5; D may be TRBD1 (5 bases). The receptor was isolated from a human donor with alopecia areata. Sequenced here: CD4+ T cells sorted from blood, sampled at week 0. CDR3 nucleotides: TGTGCCAGCAGTGGGACAACTGTAAATCAGCCCCAGCATTTT. Translated, it gives CASSGTTVNQPQHF.